These 22 T cell receptor beta chains came from one sample sequenced in a study of T cells in Graves' hyperthyroidism and ophthalmopathy. There were TCR beta CDR3 regions amplified from RNA transcripts. A set of HTBI primers served as the primers for a first-round RT-PCR of the TCR CDR3. One entry per CDR3 protein, called by TCRdb with MiXCR from the multiplex PCR reads. Of roughly 24,000 distinct CDR3 sequences listed, approximately 45% were seen once; the top ten hold around 10%. Material for sequencing was blood. These receptors came from a woman under 40 with Graves' hyperthyroidism.

About this clonotype itself: At one of its ends the junction is not consistent with the germline gene, which may arise from a read error. V gene TRBV12-3 or TRBV12-4 combines with J gene TRBJ2-5; D is uncertain. The CDR3 totals 13 residues. The DNA of the CDR3 is TGTGCCAGCAGCTTAAGGGATCAAGAGACCCAGCACTTC. Translated, it gives CASSLRDQETQHF.

As regards this clonotype: A junction boundary mismatches the germline segment, possibly from a read error. The chain is built from TRBV7-9 and TRBJ2-5, with D perhaps TRBD1 (6 bases). This CDR3 spans 14 amino acids. The V gene's germline CDR1 is SEHNR and CDR2 FQNEAQ (reference sequence). The CDR3 DNA reads TGTGCCAGCGGATCCCAGGGGCTCCGAGAGACCCAGTATTTC. Its protein is CASGSQGLRETQYF. The whole variable domain, filled in from reference TRBV7-9 and TRBJ2-5, reads DTGVSQNPRHKITKRGQNVTFRCDPISEHNRLYWYRQTLGQGPEFLTYFQNEAQLEKSRLLSDRFSAERPKGSFSTLEIQRTEQGDSAMYLCASGSQGLRETQYFGPGTRLLVL.

The CDR3 DNA sequence: TGCAGTGCGATGACAGGGGATGAGACCCAGTACTTC. Its translation is CSAMTGDETQYF. The rearrangement links TRBV20-1 to TRBJ2-5; the match to TRBD1 covers 8 bases. The CDR3 contains 12 residues. V trimming: 6 bases; J trimming: 5 bases; junction bases outside the gene matches: 5. In germline, CDR1 is DFQATT, CDR2 SNEGSKA (reference sequence).

The chain recombines TRBV9 with TRBJ2-1, with 12 nucleotides matching TRBD2. This CDR3 spans 14 amino acids. Trimming removed 3 bases from V and 9 bases from J; junction bases left unmatched: 4. The germline gives CDR1 SGDLS, CDR2 YYNGEE. The CDR3 is CASSGRGLAGEQFF. The CDR3 region has the DNA TGTGCCAGCAGCGGACGGGGACTAGCGGGTGAGCAGTTCTTC.

This clonotype came up once. The chain combines TRBV7-9 with TRBJ1-2; 9 bases line up with TRBD1. The germline V gene encodes CDR1 SEHNR and CDR2 FQNEAQ (reference sequence). The trim removed 4 bases at V and 3 bases at J, leaving 3 bases unmatched. CDR3 length: 14 residues. The CDR3 is CASSSNRGHYGYTF. The CDR3 DNA follows: TGTGCCAGCAGCTCAAACAGGGGGCACTATGGCTACACCTTC.

In its sample, this clonotype was seen many times. This chain links TRBV30 with TRBJ2-7, with D tentatively TRBD1 or TRBD2 (5 bases each). Germline lookup yields CDR1 GTSNPN and CDR2 SVGIG (reference sequence). The CDR3 sequence is 12 residues long. V dropped 4 bases and J dropped 6 bases, with 13 bases sitting between them. Here the CDR3 DNA reads TGTGCCTGGATCGGGACGGCCGGCGAGCAGTACTTC. Protein sequence: CAWIGTAGEQYF. The whole variable domain, remainder taken from reference TRBV30 and TRBJ2-7, is SQTIHQWPATLVQPVGSPLSLECTVEGTSNPNLYWYRQAAGRGLQLLFYSVGIGQISSEVPQNLSASRPQDRQFILSSKKLLLSDSGFYLCAWIGTAGEQYFGPGTRLTVT.

This clonotype is medium-sized by share. One end of the junction does not line up with germline, which may come from a read error. This chain uses TRBV7-7 with TRBJ2-5; 8 bases align to TRBD2. CDR1 is SSHAT, CDR2 FNYEAQ, per germline (reference sequence). CDR3 size: 14 residues. The CDR3: CASSPRGGSETQYF. As DNA, the CDR3 is TGTGCTAGCAGTCCCCGGGGGGGCTCGGAGACCCAGTACTTC.

By share of the sample, this clonotype is medium-sized (0.01 to 0.1%). The chain couples TRBV15 to TRBJ2-7; 12 nucleotides line up with TRBD2. Germline CDR1 and CDR2: LNHNV and YYDKDF (reference sequence). V was clipped by 4 bases and J by 1 base; unmatched bases: 17. The CDR3 loop spans 20 amino acids. CDR3: CATSITSTSGSSGGSYEQYF. CDR3 nucleotide sequence: TGTGCCACCAGCATCACCTCGACTAGCGGGAGCTCTGGAGGATCCTACGAGCAGTACTTC. The whole variable domain, filled in from reference TRBV15 and TRBJ2-7, reads DAMVIQNPRYQVTQFGKPVTLSCSQTLNHNVMYWYQQKSSQAPKLLFHYYDKDFNNEADTPDNFQSRRPNTSFCFLDIRSPGLGDTAMYLCATSITSTSGSSGGSYEQYFGPGTRLTVT.

The chain employs TRBV20-1 and TRBJ1-6; D is unclear. The V gene lost 0 bases and the J gene lost 7 bases, with 1 base spanning the gap. The CDR3 is 11 residues long. Germline V lookup: CDR1 DFQATT, CDR2 SNEGSKA (reference sequence). This CDR3 is CSARDNSPLHF. CDR3 bases: TGCAGTGCTAGAGACAATTCACCCCTCCACTTT.

This clonotype was counted many times. The chain carries TRBV20-1 and TRBJ2-1, with a possible D match to TRBD2 (7 bases). There are 16 residues in the CDR3. From germline, CDR1 is DFQATT and CDR2 SNEGSKA (reference sequence). V was trimmed by 6 bases and J by 4 bases, leaving 22 bases between them. The CDR3: CSATGAETSRYNEQFF. The DNA for the CDR3 is TGCAGTGCCACGGGGGCGGAGACTAGCCGATACAATGAGCAGTTCTTC.

This clonotype is classed as medium-sized (0.01 to 0.1%). This chain links TRBV10-3 with TRBJ2-7, with 13 bases fitting TRBD2. Germline V gene sequence: CDR1 ENHRY, CDR2 SYGVKD. CDR3 size: 15 residues. V lost 6 bases to trimming and J lost 6 bases; unmatched junction nucleotides: 8. CDR3 DNA: TGTGCCATCAGCCCTGGACTAGCGGGGGCTTCCGAGCAGTACTTC. Its protein is CAISPGLAGASEQYF.

This clonotype occurred many times. V and J are TRBV4-1 and TRBJ1-1; the D is unclear. This CDR3 comprises 15 residues. The germline V and J ends were trimmed by 3 bases and 3 bases, with 14 bases remaining between them. Germline CDR1 is MGHRA and CDR2 is YSYEKL. The CDR3 spells CASSQPILRDTEAFF. Written as DNA, the CDR3 is TGCGCCAGCAGCCAGCCCATACTCCGGGACACTGAAGCTTTCTTT.

By share, this clonotype ranks as medium-sized. CDR3 amino acids: CSIEGSHGYTF. The CDR3 DNA follows: TGCAGCATAGAGGGGAGTCATGGCTACACCTTC. The rearrangement joins TRBV20-1 to TRBJ1-2; perhaps TRBD1 as D (5 bases). CDR3 length: 11 amino acids. CDR1 is DFQATT and CDR2 is SNEGSKA in the germline V gene (reference sequence).

The chain uses TRBV20-1 and TRBJ1-2; no clear D. The CDR3 extends over 12 amino acids. The germline V gene has CDR1 DFQATT and CDR2 SNEGSKA (reference sequence). Trimming pared 6 bases from V and 6 bases from J, leaving 14 bases between. The CDR3 here is CSALGLADGYTF. CDR3 nucleotides: TGCAGTGCCCTAGGACTAGCGGATGGCTACACCTTC.

The chain links TRBV18 to TRBJ2-1; D gene uncertain. CDR3 length: 13 residues. Deletions cut 0 bases from V and 10 bases from J, with 10 bases between. The germline CDR1 and CDR2 sequences are KGHSH and LQKENI. In DNA form, the CDR3 reads TGTGCCAGCTCACCACCGACATTCTCAGAGCAGTTCTTC. This sequence encodes CASSPPTFSEQFF.

This clonotype was seen a few times. This rearrangement joins TRBV20-1 to TRBJ2-5; unclear D gene. CDR1 and CDR2 (germline): DFQATT, SNEGSKA (reference sequence). This CDR3 comprises 11 residues. CDR3 region: CSPESQETQYF. Here the CDR3 DNA reads TGCAGCCCAGAGAGCCAAGAGACCCAGTACTTC.

V usage is TRBV29-1 and J usage is TRBJ2-7; D may be TRBD1 (6 bases). This CDR3 has 15 amino acids. With 8 bases removed from V and 0 bases from J, the gap between germline ends came to 20 bases. Germline V gene sequence: CDR1 SQVTM, CDR2 ANQGSEA. The CDR3 sequence is CSSWGPKGRSYEQYF. Here the CDR3 DNA reads TGCAGCAGTTGGGGGCCCAAGGGTCGCTCCTACGAGCAGTACTTC.

This clonotype was recorded once. The genes are TRBV20-1 and TRBJ2-5; tentative D call: TRBD2 (5 bases). V dropped 2 bases and J dropped 4 bases, with 14 bases sitting between them. CDR1 and CDR2 from the germline V gene are DFQATT and SNEGSKA (reference sequence). This CDR3 contains 14 residues. The CDR3 DNA sequence: TGCAGTGCTAGATGGTGGAGGCTGTTAGAGACCCAGTACTTC. This encodes CSARWWRLLETQYF.

As for this clonotype: The CDR3 carries no conserved terminal phenylalanine or tryptophan, so it likely arises from a read error. The limits of the CDR3 on the DNA are not certain, so only TCRdb's listed CDR3 is given. J is TRBJ2-5 and V is TRBV19; the listed D gene, TRBD1, was not tested against the DNA. The germline CDR1 and CDR2 sequences are LNHDA and SQIVND (reference sequence). The CDR3 comprises 16 residues, both ends counted. The CDR3 protein is CASNNLGAKNGYTFGS.

CDR3 nucleotide sequence: TGTGCCAGTAGTATGTTAGCGGGAGCGGCAGATACGCAGTATTTT. It codes for CASSMLAGAADTQYF. The genes are TRBV19 and TRBJ2-3; 9 positions match TRBD2. V shed 3 bases and J 4 bases; nucleotides not matched to a gene: 5. The CDR3 is made up of 15 amino acids. Germline V gives CDR1 LNHDA, CDR2 SQIVND (reference sequence).

This clonotype is classed as medium-sized. The chain recombines TRBV19 with TRBJ1-5; D gene unclear. Germline CDR1 LNHDA, CDR2 SQIVND (reference sequence). V lost 4 bases and J 0 bases, leaving 4 bases between the germline ends. The CDR3 runs to 13 residues. For the CDR3, the DNA is TGTGCCAGTAGTACGGCTAGCAATCAGCCCCAGCATTTT. Translated, it gives CASSTASNQPQHF.

This clonotype was detected many times. The chain is built from TRBV5-1 and TRBJ2-5, with unresolved D. The CDR3 loop spans 15 amino acids. Germline V lookup: CDR1 SGHRS, CDR2 YFSETQ. The V end was cut by 3 bases, the J end by 0 bases, with 12 bases between. DNA for the CDR3: TGCGCCAGCAGCTCTGGTGGTCTGAACCAAGAGACCCAGTACTTC. It specifies CASSSGGLNQETQYF.